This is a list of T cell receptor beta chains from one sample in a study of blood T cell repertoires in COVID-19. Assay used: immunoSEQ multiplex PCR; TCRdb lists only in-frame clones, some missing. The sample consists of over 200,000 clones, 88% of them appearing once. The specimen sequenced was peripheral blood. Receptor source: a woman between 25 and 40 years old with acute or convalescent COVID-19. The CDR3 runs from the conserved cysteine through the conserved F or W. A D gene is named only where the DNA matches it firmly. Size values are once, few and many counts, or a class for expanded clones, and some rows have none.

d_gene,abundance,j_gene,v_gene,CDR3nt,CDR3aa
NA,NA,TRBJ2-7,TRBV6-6,TGTGCCAGCAGTTACTCAGGGGGGGTCTACGAGCAGTACTTC,CASSYSGGVYEQYF
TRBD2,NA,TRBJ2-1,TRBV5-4,TGTGCCAGCAGCTTGGGGGCTAGCGGGAGGGACGATGAGCAGTTCTTC,CASSLGASGRDDEQFF
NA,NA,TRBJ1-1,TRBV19,TGTGCCAGTAGTAAATACAGGGTAGCCATGAACACTGAAGCTTTCTTT,CASSKYRVAMNTEAFF
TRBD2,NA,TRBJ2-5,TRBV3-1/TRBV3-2,TGTGCCAGCAGCCAAGTTAGCGGGTGGGCCCAAGAGACCCAGTACTTC,CASSQVSGWAQETQYF
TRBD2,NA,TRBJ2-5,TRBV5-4,TGTGCCAGCAGCACCGCTAGCGGGCAAGAGACCCAGTACTTC,CASSTASGQETQYF
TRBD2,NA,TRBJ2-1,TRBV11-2,TGTGCCAGCAGGACCGGGACTAGCGGGAGGAGCTCCTACAATGAGCAGTTCTTC,CASRTGTSGRSSYNEQFF
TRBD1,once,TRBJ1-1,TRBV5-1,TGCGCCAGCAGCCCGGGAGGGACAGTGAACACTGAAGCTTTCTTT,CASSPGGTVNTEAFF
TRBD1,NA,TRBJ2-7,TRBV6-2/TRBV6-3,TGTGCCAGCAGTCCAGTCCCGGGACAGGGGACCGAGCAGTACTTC,CASSPVPGQGTEQYF
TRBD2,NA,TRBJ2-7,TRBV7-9,TGTGCCAGCAGCCGGTTCGAGGGTAGCGGGAATGAGCAGTACTTC,CASSRFEGSGNEQYF
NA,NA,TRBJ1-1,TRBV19,TGTGCCAGTAGGACCTATGGCGGGAACACTGAAGCTTTCTTT,CASRTYGGNTEAFF
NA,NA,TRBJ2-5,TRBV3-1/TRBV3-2,TGTGCCAGCAGCCAAGATCAGTCCTACAGTAAGTACTTC,CASSQDQSYSKYF
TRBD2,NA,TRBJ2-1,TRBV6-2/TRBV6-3,TGTGCCAGCAGCCTACGGACTAGCGGTACCAATGAGCAGTTCTTC,CASSLRTSGTNEQFF
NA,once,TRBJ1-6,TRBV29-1,TGCAGCGTCCGGCAGGGAGGTTCTCATAATTCACCCCTCCACTTT,CSVRQGGSHNSPLHF
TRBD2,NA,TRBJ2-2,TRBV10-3,TGTGCCATCAGTACCGGGACTAATACCGGGGAGCTGTTTTTT,CAISTGTNTGELFF
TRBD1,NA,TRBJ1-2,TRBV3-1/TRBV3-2,TGTGCCAGCAGCCAAGATCCCATCTCTTTCCGGGACAGGGCATTTCCCGCGGAGTATGGCTACACCTTC,CASSQDPISFRDRAFPAEYGYTF
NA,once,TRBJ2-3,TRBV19,TGTGCCACCTTGGACAGAACTAGCACAGATACGCAGTATTTT,CATLDRTSTDTQYF
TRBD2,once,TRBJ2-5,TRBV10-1,TGCGCCAGCAGTGAGTCAAGACTAGCGGGAGGCGGAGGGTGGCAAGAGACCCAGTACTTC,CASSESRLAGGGGWQETQYF
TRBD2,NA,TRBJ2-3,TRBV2,TGTGCCAGCAGTCCAACCTTACTAGCGGGGGGCACAGATACGCAGTATTTT,CASSPTLLAGGTDTQYF
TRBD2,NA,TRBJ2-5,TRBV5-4,TGTGCCAGCAGCTTGTGGGGGAGGCTAGCGGGAGGGCCTGAGGGAGAGACCCAGTACTTC,CASSLWGRLAGGPEGETQYF
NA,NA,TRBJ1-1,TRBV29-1,TGCAGCGTTGGTTTAATCGGGAACACTGAAGCTTTCTTT,CSVGLIGNTEAFF
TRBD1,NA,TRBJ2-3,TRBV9,TGTGCCAGCAGCGGAAGACAGGGGACCACAGATACGCAGTATTTT,CASSGRQGTTDTQYF
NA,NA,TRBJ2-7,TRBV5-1,TGCGCCAGCAGCGGGGGACTTGCCAACCTGCACGAGCAGTACTTC,CASSGGLANLHEQYF
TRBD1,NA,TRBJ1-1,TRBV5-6,TGTGCCAGCATCCAGGGGGCGGTGAACACTGAAGCTTTCTTT,CASIQGAVNTEAFF
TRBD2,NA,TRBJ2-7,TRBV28,TGTGCCAGCAGGGGGACTAGCGAGAGCTACGAGCAGTACTTC,CASRGTSESYEQYF
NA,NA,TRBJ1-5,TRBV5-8,TGTGCCAGCAGCTCGCAGGGGTATAGTCAGCCCCAGCATTTT,CASSSQGYSQPQHF
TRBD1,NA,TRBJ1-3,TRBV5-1,TGCGCCAGCAGCCTCGTAACAGGGGCAGGAAACACCATATATTTT,CASSLVTGAGNTIYF
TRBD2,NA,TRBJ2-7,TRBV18,TGTGCCAGCTCACCCTCGGGACTAGCGGGAGATTCTGGCTACTCCTACGAGCAGTACTTC,CASSPSGLAGDSGYSYEQYF
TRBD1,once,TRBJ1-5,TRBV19,TGTGCCAGTAGTTATCCGGGACAGCCCCATCAGCCCCAGCATTTT,CASSYPGQPHQPQHF